The 3 T cell receptor beta chains reported below all come from one sample, sequenced in a study of blood T cell repertoires in COVID-19. Only in-frame clones appear in the TCRdb table, and some are missing; sequencing was by immunoSEQ multiplex PCR. Here the sample spans about 290,000 clones, under 90% being singletons. The source material was peripheral blood. These receptors all stem from a woman between 35 and 50 years old who had recovered from COVID-19.

This chain uses TRBV29-1 with TRBJ1-2; D remains unclear. V was shortened by 3 bases and J by 2 bases, with 10 bases between the two germline ends. Germline CDR1 is SQVTM and CDR2 is ANQGSEA. The length of the CDR3 is 13 residues. CDR3 nucleotides: TGCAGCGTTGATCAAGGCGGAAACTATGGCTACACCTTC. Translation gives CSVDQGGNYGYTF. The whole variable domain, remainder taken from reference TRBV29-1 and TRBJ1-2, is SAVISQKPSRDICQRGTSLTIQCQVDSQVTMMFWYRQQPGQSLTLIATANQGSEATYESGFVIDKFPISRPNLTFSTLTVSNMSPEDSSIYLCSVDQGGNYGYTFGSGTRLTVV.

The CDR3 spells CASSYGGDRAKEAFF. The CDR3 nucleotides are TGTGCCAGCAGTTACGGAGGGGACAGGGCCAAAGAAGCTTTCTTT. The V and J genes are TRBV6-5 and TRBJ1-1; TRBD1 agrees at 9 bases. Germline V gene data show CDR1 as MNHEY and CDR2 as SVGAGI. This CDR3 spans 15 amino acids. With 2 bases clipped from V and 8 bases from J, the junction kept 9 bases outside the gene matches.

Notes on this clone: Other DNA sequences within the sample encode an identical CDR3. The chain carries TRBV28 and TRBJ2-7, with 9 bases lining up with TRBD1. This CDR3 has 14 amino acids. CDR1 MDHEN and CDR2 SYDVKM come from the germline V gene. The V gene end was trimmed by 2 bases and the J gene end by 3 bases; junction bases not matched to a gene: 2. This CDR3 reads CASSLTGGVYEQYF. CDR3 bases: TGTGCCAGCAGTTTAACAGGGGGCGTCTACGAGCAGTACTTC.